A few counts support the clone carrying this TCR beta chain. The sample holds other DNA sequences that translate to the same CDR3. The CDR3 totals 15 residues. Trimming took 4 bases from V and 0 from J, leaving 11 bases between them. Germline CDR1 SGHRS, CDR2 YFSETQ. The table came from immunoSEQ multiplex PCR; TCRdb's copy has only in-frame clones and leaves some out. Counted here are 600,000 to 750,000 clones, roughly 72% occurring once; the ten biggest clones make up approximately 2%. This sample is drawn from a study of shared clonotypes between healthy human individuals. The source of this sequence is a woman aged 25 to 39 in good health. Sample: memory CD4+ T cells sorted from blood. Subset noted: CD45RA-negative fraction. The V call is TRBV5-1, the J call TRBJ2-1; TRBD1 might be the D (5 bases). Here the CDR3 DNA reads TGCGCCAGCAGCCGCGACAGTAGCTCCTACAATGAGCAGTTCTTC. Amino acid sequence: CASSRDSSSYNEQFF.